These 5 T cell receptor beta chains share one sample of origin, sequenced in a study of T-cell reconstitution after alpha-beta-depleted transplantation in children. Unique molecular identifiers were used to barcode this TCRbeta library. TCRdb re-derived calls from the PCR reads in MiXCR, one entry per CDR3 protein. Of almost 500,000 distinct CDR3 sequences listed, roughly a tenth were seen once; the top ten hold just over 2%. The sequencing used PBMCs, collected before TCRalphabeta/CD19-depleted stem cell transplant. These receptors were collected from a child aged 2 to 15 with inherited bone marrow failure, due to receive a stem cell transplant.

This clonotype was counted ten times or more. The chain recombines TRBV6-2 or TRBV6-3 with TRBJ2-2, with 12 positions matching TRBD2. This CDR3 region has 15 residues. V was pared by 6 bases and J by 2 bases, with 1 base of the junction left unmatched. Germline V gives CDR1 MNHEY, CDR2 SVGEGT. CDR3 region: CASRGLAGNTGELFF. The CDR3 DNA follows: TGTGCCAGCAGAGGACTAGCGGGAAACACCGGGGAGCTGTTTTTT.

This clonotype was observed many times. The chain recombines TRBV5-5 with TRBJ1-2; D is uncertain. The CDR3 has 14 amino acids. Germline V CDR1 and CDR2: SGHKS, YYEKEE (reference sequence). Trimming cost V 6 bases and J 5 bases, with 17 bases left between them. CDR3 nucleotide sequence: TGTGCCAGCACTCTTGCGGGGTACGGGTATGGCTACACCTTC. This encodes CASTLAGYGYGYTF.

The chain couples TRBV7-2 to TRBJ2-5, with D perhaps matching TRBD1 (5 bases). The germline V gene encodes CDR1 SGHTA and CDR2 FQGNSA. V was trimmed by 1 base and J by 5 bases, leaving 11 bases between them. The CDR3 runs 14 residues. CDR3 loop: CASSLGRVPETQYF. CDR3 in DNA: TGTGCCAGCAGCTTAGGCAGGGTCCCGGAGACCCAGTACTTC.

This clonotype was counted at least ten times. The rearrangement uses TRBV7-2 and TRBJ2-1; 7 bases match TRBD2. Trimming took 1 base from V and 6 from J; bases not matched to a gene: 6. CDR1 is SGHTA and CDR2 is FQGNSA in the germline V gene. The CDR3 runs 15 residues. CDR3 sequence reads: CASSLGAGAGNEQFF. DNA of the CDR3: TGTGCCAGCAGCTTAGGCGCGGGAGCTGGCAATGAGCAGTTCTTC.

This clonotype was recorded at least ten times. The V gene is TRBV29-1, the J gene TRBJ2-7; D is undetermined. CDR1 and CDR2 (germline): SQVTM, ANQGSEA. The CDR3 is 11 residues long. V gave up 7 bases and J gave up 6 bases, with 13 bases separating them. The CDR3, as DNA: TGCAGCGCTGAGGTCCGGGCCGAGCAGTACTTC. Its protein is CSAEVRAEQYF.